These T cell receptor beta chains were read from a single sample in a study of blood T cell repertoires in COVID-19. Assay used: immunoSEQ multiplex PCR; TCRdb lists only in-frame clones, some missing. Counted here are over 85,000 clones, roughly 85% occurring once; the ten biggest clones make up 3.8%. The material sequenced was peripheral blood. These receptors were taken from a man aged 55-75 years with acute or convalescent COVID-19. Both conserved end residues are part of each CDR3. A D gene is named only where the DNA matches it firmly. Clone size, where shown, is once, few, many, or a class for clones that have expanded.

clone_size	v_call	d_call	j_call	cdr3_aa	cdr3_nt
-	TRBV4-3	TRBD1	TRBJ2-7	CASSQDLVGQGSYEQYF	TGCGCCAGCAGCCAAGACCTTGTGGGACAGGGTTCCTACGAGCAGTACTTC
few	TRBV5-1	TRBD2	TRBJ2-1	CASSLVGGRVNEQFF	TGCGCCAGCAGCTTGGTAGGCGGGAGGGTTAATGAGCAGTTCTTC
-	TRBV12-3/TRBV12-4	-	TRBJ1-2	CASSRRVLGYTF	TGTGCCAGCAGCCGCAGGGTCCTCGGCTACACCTTC
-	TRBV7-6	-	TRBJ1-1	CASSLLSTGRAEAFF	TGTGCCAGCAGCTTATTGTCAACAGGGAGGGCTGAAGCTTTCTTT
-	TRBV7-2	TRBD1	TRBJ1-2	CASSAAGTAYGYTF	TGTGCCAGCAGCGCCGCCGGGACAGCCTATGGCTACACCTTC
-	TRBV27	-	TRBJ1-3	CASSPRTARSGNTIYF	TGTGCCAGCAGCCCTCGCACAGCCCGCTCTGGAAACACCATATATTTT
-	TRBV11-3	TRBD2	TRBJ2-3	CASSLGWTSGSRSDTQYF	TGTGCCAGCAGCTTAGGGTGGACTAGCGGGAGTCGGTCAGATACGCAGTATTTT
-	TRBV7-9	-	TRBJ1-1	CASSLDSGMNTEAFF	TGTGCCAGCAGCTTAGACTCGGGAATGAACACTGAAGCTTTCTTT
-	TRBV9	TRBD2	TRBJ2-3	CASSESASGQTQYF	TGTGCCAGCAGCGAATCAGCTAGCGGACAAACGCAGTATTTT
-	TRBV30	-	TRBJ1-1	CAWSAPGDTEAFF	TGTGCCTGGAGTGCACCGGGGGACACTGAAGCTTTCTTT
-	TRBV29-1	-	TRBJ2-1	CSAGTPPPNEQFF	TGCAGCGCGGGGACTCCCCCCCCCAATGAGCAGTTCTTC
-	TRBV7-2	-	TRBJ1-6	CASSSYEWDNHSPLHF	TGTGCCAGCAGCTCCTACGAGTGGGACAATCATTCACCCCTCCACTTT
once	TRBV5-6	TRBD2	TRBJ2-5	CASSRGTRETQYF	TGTGCCAGCAGCCGGGGGACTAGGGAGACCCAGTACTTC
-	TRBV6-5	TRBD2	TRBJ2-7	CASRKGTSAGYEQYF	TGTGCCAGCAGGAAAGGGACTAGCGCGGGCTACGAGCAGTACTTC
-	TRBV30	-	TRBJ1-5	CAVQRGSNQPQHF	TGTGCCGTACAAAGAGGTAGCAATCAGCCCCAGCATTTT
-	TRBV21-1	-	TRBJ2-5	CASSMVSGGFQETQYF	TGTGCCAGCAGCATGGTGAGCGGGGGGTTCCAAGAGACCCAGTACTTC
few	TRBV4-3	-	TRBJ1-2	CASSPNFISGYGYTF	TGCGCCAGCAGCCCTAATTTTATCTCTGGTTATGGCTACACCTTC
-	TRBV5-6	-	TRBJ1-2	CASSSTVLGQNYGYTF	TGTGCCAGCAGCTCCACCGTTTTGGGGCAAAACTATGGCTACACCTTC
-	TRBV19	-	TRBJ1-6	CASSIVGGRSPLHF	TGTGCCAGTAGTATAGTAGGGGGAAGGTCACCCCTCCACTTT
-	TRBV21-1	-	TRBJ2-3	CASSKGKSRAGDTQYF	TGTGCCAGCAGCAAAGGTAAGTCGCGGGCGGGAGATACGCAGTATTTT
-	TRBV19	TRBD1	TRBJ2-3	CASSLLTGARGLVTDTQYF	TGTGCCAGTAGTTTACTGACAGGGGCGCGAGGCTTGGTCACAGATACGCAGTATTTT
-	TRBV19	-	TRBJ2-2	CASSISGQNTGELFF	TGTGCCAGTAGTATTTCAGGACAGAACACCGGGGAGCTGTTTTTT
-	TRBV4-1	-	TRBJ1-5	CASSQEGGYQPQHF	TGCGCCAGCAGCCAAGAAGGAGGTTATCAGCCCCAGCATTTT
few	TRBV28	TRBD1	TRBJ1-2	CASTYTGGIYGYTF	TGTGCCAGCACCTATACAGGGGGTATCTATGGCTACACCTTC